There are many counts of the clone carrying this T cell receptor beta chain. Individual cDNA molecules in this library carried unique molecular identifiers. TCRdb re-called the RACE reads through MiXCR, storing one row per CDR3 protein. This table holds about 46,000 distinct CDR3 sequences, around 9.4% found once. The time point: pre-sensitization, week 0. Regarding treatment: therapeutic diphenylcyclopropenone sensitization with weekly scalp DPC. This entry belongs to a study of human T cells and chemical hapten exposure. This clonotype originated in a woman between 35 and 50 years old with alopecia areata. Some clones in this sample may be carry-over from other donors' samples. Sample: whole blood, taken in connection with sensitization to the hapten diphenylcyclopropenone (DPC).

The CDR3 DNA is TGTGCCAGCAGTTACTCGATGGGACTTCAACTTACTCTTTACAATGAGCAGTTCTTC. This codes for CASSYSMGLQLTLYNEQFF. The chain has TRBV6-2 or TRBV6-3 and TRBJ2-1, with D maybe TRBD2 (6 bases). In germline, CDR1 is MNHEY, CDR2 SVGEGT. V lost 0 bases and J 4 bases, leaving 22 bases between the germline ends. This CDR3 contains 19 residues.